The 17 T cell receptor beta chains in this list originate from one sample, sequenced in a study of beta chain features in type 1 diabetes. Every isolated RNA sample was fully reverse transcribed, so sequencing captured expressed TCRB transcripts. Produced via immunoSEQ multiplex PCR; TCRdb's table is partial and in-frame only. The data hold a few hundred thousand clones, with 14% observed a single time. The material sequenced was naive CD4+ T cells from blood. The receptors were gathered from a man under 40 in good health.

The V and J genes are TRBV6-5 and TRBJ2-5; D is possibly TRBD2 (5 bases). CDR3 length: 15 amino acids. Germline CDR1 is MNHEY and CDR2 is SVGAGI. The V end was cut by 3 bases, the J end by 3 bases, with 14 bases between. The CDR3 DNA reads as TGTGCCAGCAGTTATTTTAGCGCAGGAGAAGAGACCCAGTACTTC. It is translated as CASSYFSAGEETQYF.

In this sample, this clone turned up a few times. The rearrangement joins TRBV18 to TRBJ2-3; the D gene is possibly TRBD2 (6 bases). Per the germline V gene, CDR1 is KGHSH and CDR2 is LQKENI. Trimming removed 3 bases from V and 1 base from J, with 8 bases in between. This CDR3 comprises 14 residues. This CDR3 is CASSPGLRTDTQYF. DNA for the CDR3: TGTGCCAGCTCACCGGGACTGCGCACAGATACGCAGTATTTT.

The sample holds a few counts of this clone. CDR3 nucleotide sequence: TGTGCCAGCTCACCACGGACTAGCTTCAAAGAGACCCAGTACTTC. It specifies CASSPRTSFKETQYF. The chain couples TRBV18 to TRBJ2-5; 8 positions agree with TRBD2. This CDR3 region has 15 residues. The germline V gene has CDR1 KGHSH and CDR2 LQKENI. With 1 base clipped from V and 3 bases from J, the junction kept 4 bases outside the gene matches. Supplemented by reference TRBV18 and TRBJ2-5, the full variable domain reads NAGVMQNPRHLVRRRGQEARLRCSPMKGHSHVYWYRQLPEEGLKFMVYLQKENIIDESGMPKERFSAEFPKEGPSILRIQQVVRGDSAAYFCASSPRTSFKETQYFGPGTRLLVL.

The chain employs TRBV4-3 and TRBJ1-2; possible D gene TRBD1, 5 bases. Trimming took 0 bases from V and 4 from J, leaving 12 bases between them. The CDR3 is 15 residues long. Germline V gene sequence: CDR1 LGHNA, CDR2 YSLEER. Here the CDR3 DNA reads TGCGCCAGCAGCCAAGAAGTTGCAGGGACCTATGGCTACACCTTC. It yields the protein CASSQEVAGTYGYTF.

This clone was observed a single time. The chain links TRBV9 to TRBJ1-2; the D gene is possibly TRBD1 (6 bases). Germline values: CDR1 SGDLS, CDR2 YYNGEE. Deletions cut 0 bases from V and 7 bases from J, with 13 bases between. The CDR3 is 14 residues long. CDR3 residues: CASSVAGTRIGYTF. The CDR3 DNA follows: TGTGCCAGCAGCGTAGCCGGGACACGAATTGGCTACACCTTC.

J is TRBJ2-7 and V is TRBV12-5; a possible D gene is TRBD1 (5 bases). Between the trimmed V and J ends, which lost 2 bases and 1 base, there was a span of 15 bases. The CDR3 runs to 16 residues. The germline V gene encodes CDR1 LGHNT and CDR2 FRNRAP. In DNA form, the CDR3 reads TGTGCTAGTGGTTTGATCGCAGGGAAAGGTTCCTACGAGCAGTACTTC. Translation gives CASGLIAGKGSYEQYF. The whole variable domain, remainder taken from reference TRBV12-5 and TRBJ2-7, is DARVTQTPRHKVTEMGQEVTMRCQPILGHNTVFWYRQTMMQGLELLAYFRNRAPLDDSGMPKDRFSAEMPDATLATLKIQPSEPRDSAVYFCASGLIAGKGSYEQYFGPGTRLTVT.

V and J are TRBV6-5 and TRBJ1-1; D possibly corresponds to TRBD1 (5 bases). The CDR3 totals 15 residues. Between the trimmed V and J ends, which lost 0 bases and 3 bases, there was a span of 11 bases. CDR1 is MNHEY and CDR2 is SVGAGI in the germline V gene. The CDR3 DNA reads as TGTGCCAGCAGTTACTCGACTCAGGGATACACTGAAGCTTTCTTT. Translation: CASSYSTQGYTEAFF.

J is TRBJ2-7 and V is TRBV18, with D unresolved. The CDR3 length is 14 residues. V shed 0 bases and J shed 2 bases, with 8 bases lying between them. In germline, CDR1 is KGHSH, CDR2 LQKENI. CDR3 coding DNA: TGTGCCAGCTCACCACCGGCAGGACCCTACGAGCAGTACTTC. This translates into CASSPPAGPYEQYF. Variable domain in full (rest from reference TRBV18 and TRBJ2-7): NAGVMQNPRHLVRRRGQEARLRCSPMKGHSHVYWYRQLPEEGLKFMVYLQKENIIDESGMPKERFSAEFPKEGPSILRIQQVVRGDSAAYFCASSPPAGPYEQYFGPGTRLTVT.

This clone was counted between two and nine times. The chain carries TRBV7-9 and TRBJ1-1; tentative D call: TRBD1 (5 bases). Per the germline V gene, CDR1 is SEHNR and CDR2 is FQNEAQ (reference sequence). V was trimmed by 0 bases and J by 6 bases, leaving 8 bases between them. There are 13 residues in the CDR3. The CDR3 region has the DNA TGTGCCAGCAGCTTAGCGACAGTATCTGAAGCTTTCTTT. It translates to CASSLATVSEAFF.

V is TRBV7-2 and J is TRBJ2-5; D unresolved. CDR3 length equals 14 residues. Trimming cost V 1 base and J 1 base, with 7 bases left between them. From germline, CDR1 is SGHTA and CDR2 FQGNSA. The CDR3: CASSLVTAQETQYF. The CDR3 nucleotides read TGTGCCAGCAGCTTAGTAACCGCCCAAGAGACCCAGTACTTC. Using reference TRBV7-2 and TRBJ2-5 for the parts outside the CDR3, the full variable domain is GAGVSQSPSNKVTEKGKDVELRCDPISGHTALYWYRQSLGQGLEFLIYFQGNSAPDKSGLPSDRFSAERTGGSVSTLTIQRTQQEDSAVYLCASSLVTAQETQYFGPGTRLLVL.

This clone has only a few counts. This chain connects TRBV18 to TRBJ2-3; 11 bases are shared with TRBD2. The trim removed 6 bases at V and 6 bases at J, leaving 11 bases unmatched. Germline V gives CDR1 KGHSH, CDR2 LQKENI. The CDR3 is made up of 16 amino acids. The CDR3 DNA reads TGTGCCAGCTCCCCGCTACTAGCGGGAGACTTCGATACGCAGTATTTT. This translates into CASSPLLAGDFDTQYF.

This clone was seen more than once but under ten times. The chain's CDR3 is CAWSPVSRRTYEQYV. The DNA of the CDR3 is TGTGCCTGGAGTCCCGTCTCGCGGAGGACCTACGAGCAGTACGTC. The rearrangement joins TRBV30 to TRBJ2-7, with D perhaps TRBD2 (5 bases). Trimming took 2 bases from V and 2 from J, leaving 16 bases between them. Germline CDR1 GTSNPN, CDR2 SVGIG (reference sequence). There are 15 residues in the CDR3.

The V gene is TRBV20-1, the J gene TRBJ1-1; no clear D. The CDR3 spans 10 residues. V was cut by 3 bases and J by 3 bases, with 2 bases left in between. Germline CDR1 is DFQATT and CDR2 is SNEGSKA (reference sequence). CDR3 region: CSASDTEAFF. CDR3 bases: TGCAGTGCTAGCGACACTGAAGCTTTCTTT.

This clone was seen more than once but under ten times. V gene TRBV27 combines with J gene TRBJ2-2; the D gene is possibly TRBD2 (6 bases). The CDR3 totals 16 residues. The germline V gene encodes CDR1 MNHEY and CDR2 SMNVEV (reference sequence). The V end lost 7 bases, the J end lost 7 bases, and 22 bases lay between the germline ends. The CDR3 loop is CASKEGRQKFHGELFF. CDR3 bases: TGTGCCAGCAAGGAGGGGAGACAGAAGTTTCACGGGGAGCTGTTTTTT.

This clone was found a few times. The CDR3 spells CASSYLDRAYEQFF. CDR3 bases: TGTGCCAGCAGCTACCTGGACAGGGCCTATGAGCAGTTCTTC. The V call is TRBV7-9, the J call TRBJ2-1; 8 bases match TRBD1. V was clipped by 4 bases and J by 8 bases; unmatched bases: 7. CDR1 is SEHNR and CDR2 is FQNEAQ in the germline V gene (reference sequence). The length of the CDR3 is 14 residues.

This clone came up a few times. This chain connects TRBV7-9 to TRBJ2-1, with D maybe TRBD2 (7 bases). Germline V gene sequence: CDR1 SEHNR, CDR2 FQNEAQ (reference sequence). With 2 bases removed from V and 9 bases from J, the gap between germline ends came to 14 bases. This CDR3 has 14 amino acids. The CDR3 nucleotides read TGTGCCAGCAGCTTAAAGGGGGGGAACGGTGAGCAGTTCTTC. Protein: CASSLKGGNGEQFF.

The J gene is TRBJ2-5, the V gene TRBV5-1; 15 bases fit TRBD2. V lost 4 bases to trimming and J lost 2 bases; unmatched junction nucleotides: 6. The CDR3 extends over 17 amino acids. Per the germline V gene, CDR1 is SGHRS and CDR2 is YFSETQ. The CDR3 is CASSAGLAGGLQETQYF. The CDR3 coding sequence is TGCGCCAGCAGCGCGGGACTAGCGGGGGGCTTACAAGAGACCCAGTACTTC.